A selection of T cell receptor beta chains follows, all from one sample in a study of Graves' ophthalmopathy and Graves' hyperthyroidism. TCRdb re-analysed the multiplex PCR reads in MiXCR, keeping a single row per CDR3 protein. The table includes a few hundred thousand distinct CDR3 sequences, around 16% detected once. The specimen sequenced was peripheral blood. The receptors derive from a woman aged 18-29 years with Graves' ophthalmopathy. CDR3s include the opening cysteine and the closing phenylalanine or tryptophan. The D gene is left open where the match is weak. Only some rows state a clone size, as once, few, many or a class for expanded clones.

d_call: TRBD2
clone_size: once
v_call: TRBV12-3/TRBV12-4
j_call: TRBJ2-3
cdr3_aa: CASSLWLSGRSTDTQYF
cdr3_nt: TGTGCCAGCAGTTTATGGTTGAGCGGGAGGAGCACAGATACGCAGTATTTT

d_call: .
clone_size: many
v_call: TRBV20-1
j_call: TRBJ1-2
cdr3_aa: CSASVGSSVIYGYTF
cdr3_nt: TGCAGTGCTAGCGTGGGCAGCTCAGTAATCTATGGCTACACCTTC

d_call: .
clone_size: many
v_call: TRBV20-1
j_call: TRBJ1-2
cdr3_aa: CSAAIRGYYDGYTF
cdr3_nt: TGCAGTGCCGCAATCAGGGGATATTACGATGGCTACACCTTC

d_call: .
clone_size: few
v_call: TRBV12-3/TRBV12-4
j_call: TRBJ1-5
cdr3_aa: CASSWWEQPQHF
cdr3_nt: TGTGCCAGCAGTTGGTGGGAACAGCCCCAGCATTTT

d_call: TRBD2
clone_size: .
v_call: TRBV4-2
j_call: TRBJ2-7
cdr3_aa: CASSHGGSTYEQYF
cdr3_nt: TGTGCCAGCAGCCACGGCGGGAGTACCTACGAGCAGTACTTC

d_call: .
clone_size: many
v_call: TRBV15
j_call: TRBJ2-2
cdr3_aa: CATSRVMGVTGELFF
cdr3_nt: TGTGCCACCAGCAGAGTTATGGGAGTCACCGGGGAGCTGTTTTTT

d_call: .
clone_size: many
v_call: TRBV4-2
j_call: TRBJ2-7
cdr3_aa: CASSPQYLGGTQLYEQYF
cdr3_nt: TGTGCCAGCAGCCCGCAGTACCTGGGGGGGACACAACTCTACGAGCAGTACTTC

d_call: .
clone_size: many
v_call: TRBV12-3/TRBV12-4
j_call: TRBJ1-4
cdr3_aa: CASRRIVSEKLFF
cdr3_nt: TGTGCCAGCAGGAGAATCGTGTCCGAAAAACTGTTTTTT

d_call: .
clone_size: many
v_call: TRBV5-1
j_call: TRBJ2-7
cdr3_aa: CASSLVPIAYEQYF
cdr3_nt: TGCGCCAGCAGCTTGGTACCGATAGCCTACGAGCAGTACTTC

d_call: .
clone_size: many
v_call: TRBV2
j_call: TRBJ1-1
cdr3_aa: CASRAGNTEAFF
cdr3_nt: TGTGCCAGCAGGGCCGGGAACACTGAAGCTTTCTTT

d_call: .
clone_size: many
v_call: TRBV7-3
j_call: TRBJ1-2
cdr3_aa: CASSLRTPPRDGRVDGYTF
cdr3_nt: TGTGCCAGCAGCTTAAGGACCCCCCCGCGGGACGGAAGGGTCGATGGCTACACCTTC

d_call: .
clone_size: many
v_call: TRBV7-2
j_call: TRBJ2-2
cdr3_aa: CASSLERGGGELFF
cdr3_nt: TGTGCCAGCAGCTTAGAGAGGGGAGGCGGGGAGCTGTTTTTT

d_call: .
clone_size: .
v_call: TRBV6-2/TRBV6-3
j_call: TRBJ2-7
cdr3_aa: CASSYMGNYEQYF
cdr3_nt: TGTGCCAGCAGTTACATGGGGAACTACGAGCAGTACTTC

d_call: .
clone_size: .
v_call: TRBV18
j_call: TRBJ2-7
cdr3_aa: CASSPLLTGTGIYEQYF
cdr3_nt: TGTGCCAGCTCACCACTCCTTACCGGGACGGGAATCTACGAGCAGTACTTC

d_call: .
clone_size: many
v_call: TRBV6-5
j_call: TRBJ2-2
cdr3_aa: CASSYGTGGLGELFF
cdr3_nt: TGTGCCAGCAGTTACGGGACTGGGGGGCTCGGGGAGCTGTTTTTT

d_call: TRBD2
clone_size: many
v_call: TRBV12-3/TRBV12-4
j_call: TRBJ2-5
cdr3_aa: CASSRLAGDMETQYF
cdr3_nt: TGTGCCAGCAGTCGACTAGCGGGAGACATGGAGACCCAGTACTTC

d_call: .
clone_size: many
v_call: TRBV7-9
j_call: TRBJ1-5
cdr3_aa: CASSYGSGNQPQHF
cdr3_nt: TGTGCCAGCAGCTACGGATCGGGCAATCAGCCCCAGCATTTT

d_call: .
clone_size: many
v_call: TRBV7-9
j_call: TRBJ1-1
cdr3_aa: CASSSQGGGDAFF
cdr3_nt: TGTGCCAGCAGCTCCCAGGGTGGGGGGGATGCTTTCTTT

d_call: TRBD1
clone_size: many
v_call: TRBV9
j_call: TRBJ1-2
cdr3_aa: CASSVVGAGTVYGYTF
cdr3_nt: TGTGCCAGCAGCGTAGTAGGGGCCGGGACAGTCTATGGCTACACCTTC

d_call: TRBD1
clone_size: many
v_call: TRBV12-3/TRBV12-4
j_call: TRBJ1-1
cdr3_aa: CASSLRTGGTEAFF
cdr3_nt: TGTGCCAGCAGTTTAAGGACAGGGGGCACTGAAGCTTTCTTT

d_call: .
clone_size: many
v_call: TRBV4-1
j_call: TRBJ2-7
cdr3_aa: CASSQVGDSDYEQYF
cdr3_nt: TGCGCCAGCAGCCAAGTGGGCGACTCGGACTACGAGCAGTACTTC

d_call: TRBD1
clone_size: many
v_call: TRBV19
j_call: TRBJ1-5
cdr3_aa: CASSIGGTGISNQPQHF
cdr3_nt: TGTGCCAGTAGTATCGGAGGGACAGGGATTAGCAATCAGCCCCAGCATTTT

d_call: TRBD2
clone_size: many
v_call: TRBV6-4
j_call: TRBJ2-5
cdr3_aa: CASSSLAIRLAGVLETQYF
cdr3_nt: TGTGCCAGCAGTTCCTTGGCTATTAGACTAGCGGGAGTTTTAGAGACCCAGTACTTC

d_call: TRBD1
clone_size: few
v_call: TRBV18
j_call: TRBJ2-7
cdr3_aa: CASSPLRDSSYEQYF
cdr3_nt: TGTGCCAGCTCACCACTCCGGGACAGCTCCTACGAGCAGTACTTC

d_call: .
clone_size: many
v_call: TRBV7-2
j_call: TRBJ2-4
cdr3_aa: CASSLVRRAGAKNIQYF
cdr3_nt: TGTGCCAGCAGCTTAGTACGGCGGGCCGGAGCCAAAAACATTCAGTACTTC

d_call: TRBD2
clone_size: many
v_call: TRBV28
j_call: TRBJ2-5
cdr3_aa: CASSLSGTSVEETQYF
cdr3_nt: TGTGCCAGCAGTTTAAGCGGGACTAGCGTTGAAGAGACCCAGTACTTC

d_call: TRBD1
clone_size: many
v_call: TRBV4-3
j_call: TRBJ2-5
cdr3_aa: CASSQDWGTGSETQYF
cdr3_nt: TGCGCCAGCAGCCAAGATTGGGGGACAGGGAGTGAGACCCAGTACTTC

d_call: TRBD2
clone_size: many
v_call: TRBV9
j_call: TRBJ2-7
cdr3_aa: CASSPSGGILYEQYF
cdr3_nt: TGTGCCAGCAGCCCAAGCGGGGGAATCCTCTACGAGCAGTACTTC

d_call: TRBD1
clone_size: many
v_call: TRBV7-8
j_call: TRBJ2-7
cdr3_aa: CASSPPGQGTHEQYF
cdr3_nt: TGTGCCAGCAGCCCGCCGGGACAGGGGACCCACGAGCAGTACTTC

d_call: .
clone_size: .
v_call: TRBV2
j_call: TRBJ2-7
cdr3_aa: CASSDGPGIEQYF
cdr3_nt: TGTGCCAGCAGTGATGGGCCTGGAATAGAGCAGTACTTC

d_call: TRBD1
clone_size: .
v_call: TRBV6-5
j_call: TRBJ2-4
cdr3_aa: CASSYAGTEDIQYF
cdr3_nt: TGTGCCAGCAGTTACGCCGGGACAGAGGACATTCAGTACTTC

d_call: .
clone_size: .
v_call: TRBV7-9
j_call: TRBJ1-2
cdr3_aa: CASSPWGGWDGYTF
cdr3_nt: TGTGCCAGCAGCCCGTGGGGAGGTTGGGATGGCTACACCTTC

d_call: .
clone_size: many
v_call: TRBV20-1
j_call: TRBJ1-5
cdr3_aa: CSAPRGTTYSNQPQHF
cdr3_nt: TGCAGTGCTCCTCGGGGGACCACTTATAGCAATCAGCCCCAGCATTTT

d_call: .
clone_size: many
v_call: TRBV29-1
j_call: TRBJ1-5
cdr3_aa: CSVEVGVGQPQHF
cdr3_nt: TGCAGCGTTGAAGTGGGGGTAGGTCAGCCCCAGCATTTT

d_call: .
clone_size: many
v_call: TRBV24-1
j_call: TRBJ1-2
cdr3_aa: CATSGTNRPQEGYTF
cdr3_nt: TGTGCCACCAGCGGAACTAACAGGCCCCAGGAAGGCTACACCTTC

d_call: .
clone_size: many
v_call: TRBV6-5
j_call: TRBJ2-2
cdr3_aa: CASSYSLRGTGELFF
cdr3_nt: TGTGCCAGCAGTTACTCGCTGAGGGGCACCGGGGAGCTGTTTTTT

d_call: .
clone_size: many
v_call: TRBV12-3/TRBV12-4
j_call: TRBJ2-5
cdr3_aa: CASSFWEETQYF
cdr3_nt: TGTGCCAGCAGTTTCTGGGAAGAGACCCAGTACTTC

d_call: .
clone_size: .
v_call: TRBV11-2
j_call: TRBJ1-1
cdr3_aa: CASSLEESRPYF
cdr3_nt: TGTGCCAGCAGCTTAGAGGAGTCCAGGCCATACTTT

d_call: .
clone_size: .
v_call: TRBV30
j_call: TRBJ2-7
cdr3_aa: CAWSASGAREQYF
cdr3_nt: TGTGCCTGGAGCGCCAGTGGGGCCAGGGAGCAGTACTTC

d_call: TRBD1
clone_size: .
v_call: TRBV15
j_call: TRBJ1-2
cdr3_aa: CATSRGGQGMADGYTF
cdr3_nt: TGTGCCACCAGCAGAGGGGGACAGGGGATGGCTGATGGCTACACCTTC

d_call: TRBD1
clone_size: .
v_call: TRBV12-3/TRBV12-4
j_call: TRBJ2-4
cdr3_aa: CASSLGQALAKNIQYF
cdr3_nt: TGTGCCAGCAGTTTGGGACAGGCCTTAGCCAAAAACATTCAGTACTTC

d_call: TRBD1
clone_size: .
v_call: TRBV12-3/TRBV12-4
j_call: TRBJ2-4
cdr3_aa: CASTTQGWDIQYF
cdr3_nt: TGTGCCAGCACCACACAGGGGTGGGACATTCAGTACTTC

d_call: .
clone_size: many
v_call: TRBV7-9
j_call: TRBJ2-7
cdr3_aa: CASSLDSSPYEQYF
cdr3_nt: TGTGCCAGCAGCTTAGACAGTTCCCCCTACGAGCAGTACTTC

d_call: .
clone_size: .
v_call: TRBV20-1
j_call: TRBJ1-5
cdr3_aa: CSAREPGSGQPQHF
cdr3_nt: TGCAGTGCTAGAGAGCCTGGTTCGGGTCAGCCCCAGCATTTT

d_call: .
clone_size: many
v_call: TRBV19
j_call: TRBJ1-1
cdr3_aa: CASSIDGGAISPNTEAFF
cdr3_nt: TGTGCCAGTAGTATAGATGGTGGGGCAATCTCACCGAACACTGAAGCTTTCTTT

d_call: TRBD1
clone_size: many
v_call: TRBV5-6
j_call: TRBJ2-7
cdr3_aa: CASSLAWTGGVWEQYF
cdr3_nt: TGTGCCAGCAGCTTGGCCTGGACAGGGGGCGTGTGGGAGCAGTACTTC

d_call: .
clone_size: many
v_call: TRBV13
j_call: TRBJ1-2
cdr3_aa: CASSSGPAGGGYTF
cdr3_nt: TGTGCCAGCAGCTCGGGACCTGCTGGGGGGGGCTACACCTTC

d_call: .
clone_size: many
v_call: TRBV6-1
j_call: TRBJ1-6
cdr3_aa: CAARRDSYNSPLHF
cdr3_nt: TGTGCCGCCCGGAGGGACTCCTATAATTCACCCCTCCACTTT